This is a list of T cell receptor beta chains from one sample in a study of post-analysis software for immune sequencing data. Each CDR3 protein gets one entry after TCRdb re-called the PCR reads with MiXCR. The sample lists 700,000 to 900,000 distinct CDR3 sequences; under 60% were seen once. Sequenced sample: blood. These receptors were taken from a girl aged 10-17 years with multiple sclerosis. CDR3s include the opening cysteine and the closing phenylalanine or tryptophan. Each record gives: CDR3 length, D gene, clone size, J gene, V gene, CDR3 DNA, CDR3 protein. A D gene is named only where the DNA matches it firmly. Expanded clones get a size class; other rows say once, few or many, or leave the size out.

>14|-|once|TRBJ2-1|TRBV5-5
TGTGCCAGCAGCTGGGATCTTCCTTACAATGAGCAGTTCTTC
CASSWDLPYNEQFF
>13|TRBD1|-|TRBJ1-2|TRBV20-1
TGCAGTGCTAGAGTTGGGCAGGGGGATGGCTACACCTTC
CSARVGQGDGYTF
>14|TRBD2|few|TRBJ2-7|TRBV20-1
TGCAGTGCTCATACTAGCGGGAGGATCTACGAGCAGTACTTC
CSAHTSGRIYEQYF
>13|TRBD2|-|TRBJ2-3|TRBV29-1
TGCAGCGTATCCGGGACTAGCCCAGATACGCAGTATTTT
CSVSGTSPDTQYF
>15|TRBD2|many|TRBJ2-7|TRBV5-1
TGCGCCAGCAGCTTGGAGCTAGCGGGAACTTACGAGCAGTACTTC
CASSLELAGTYEQYF
>15|TRBD1|-|TRBJ1-2|TRBV9
TGTGCCAGCAGCACCCCGGGACAGCTAACCTATGGCTACACCTTC
CASSTPGQLTYGYTF
>14|TRBD1|-|TRBJ1-2|TRBV6-6
TGTGCCAGCGGGACAGTGCAGACTAACTATGGCTACACCTTC
CASGTVQTNYGYTF
>16|-|few|TRBJ2-7|TRBV4-2
TGTGCCAGCAGCCAAGATTTTAGGGAAAGCTCCTACGAGCAGTACTTC
CASSQDFRESSYEQYF
>15|TRBD2|-|TRBJ2-7|TRBV12-3/TRBV12-4
TGTGCCAGCAGTTTGTCTTACAGCGGGGGCTACGAGCAGTACTTC
CASSLSYSGGYEQYF
>16|TRBD1|-|TRBJ2-7|TRBV6-1
TGTGCCAGCAGTGAAGTTGGGACAGATATCTCCTACGAGCAGTACTTC
CASSEVGTDISYEQYF
>15|-|once|TRBJ2-5|TRBV7-3
TGTGCCAGCAGCTTAGGAGGGGGTAGCGTGGAGACCCAGTACTTC
CASSLGGGSVETQYF
>16|-|-|TRBJ2-7|TRBV13
TGTGCCAGCAGACGCGTGGCAGGGCTAGGGTTCTACGAGCAGTACTTC
CASRRVAGLGFYEQYF
>15|TRBD2|few|TRBJ2-7|TRBV5-1
TGCGCCAGCAGCTCCGGGACTAGCGGGTACGGCGAGCAGTACTTC
CASSSGTSGYGEQYF
>17|TRBD2|-|TRBJ2-7|TRBV18
TGTGCCAGCTCACCACGGGCTAGCGGGAGGCCAGCCTACGAGCAGTACTTC
CASSPRASGRPAYEQYF
>12|-|-|TRBJ1-2|TRBV21-1
TGTGCCAGCAGCAAATGGTGGGACGGCTACACCTTC
CASSKWWDGYTF